Below are 15 T cell receptor beta chains sequenced from a single sample in a study of blood T cell repertoires in COVID-19. Assay used: immunoSEQ multiplex PCR; TCRdb lists only in-frame clones, some missing. The data contain around 94,000 clones, approximately 86% of them singletons. The sequenced sample was peripheral blood. Source of these receptors: a woman aged 45-65 years with COVID-19, enrolled during active disease.

The rearrangement uses TRBV6-5 and TRBJ1-1; TRBD1 matches 7 bases. The length of the CDR3 is 14 residues. The germline V gene encodes CDR1 MNHEY and CDR2 SVGAGI. V lost 4 bases, J lost 6 bases, and 8 bases stayed unmatched. CDR3 DNA sequence: TGTGCCAGCAGTTTAAGCACAGGGGTCGCTGAAGCTTTCTTT. It yields the protein CASSLSTGVAEAFF.

The chain employs TRBV28 and TRBJ2-1; D might be TRBD2 (7 bases). CDR1 is MDHEN and CDR2 is SYDVKM in the germline V gene. Deletions cut 1 base from V and 4 bases from J, with 14 bases between. The CDR3 contains 16 residues. CDR3 nucleotide sequence: TGTGCCAGCAGTTTATATGGGGGGGCCGCTTACAATGAGCAGTTCTTC. It yields the protein CASSLYGGAAYNEQFF. The variable domain in full, completed from reference TRBV28 and TRBJ2-1, reads DVKVTQSSRYLVKRTGEKVFLECVQDMDHENMFWYRQDPGLGLRLIYFSYDVKMKEKGDIPEGYSVSREKKERFSLILESASTNQTSMYLCASSLYGGAAYNEQFFGPGTRLTVL.

The V call is TRBV20-1, the J call TRBJ1-5, with a tentative D call TRBD1 (6 bases). Germline V gene data show CDR1 as DFQATT and CDR2 as SNEGSKA (reference sequence). V was shortened by 3 bases and J by 2 bases, with 11 bases between the two germline ends. The length of the CDR3 is 14 residues. CDR3 sequence (DNA): TGCAGTGCTAGTGTCAAGGGGGGCAATCAGCCCCAGCATTTT. It encodes CSASVKGGNQPQHF.

This sequence joins TRBV6-4 and TRBJ2-3; 9 nucleotides agree with TRBD2. The CDR3 is made up of 16 amino acids. CDR1 and CDR2 (germline): MRHNA, SNTAGT. J lost 0 bases, V lost 5 bases, and 6 bases had no gene match. CDR3 DNA sequence: TGTGCCAGCAGTTTATATAGCGGGAGTAGCACAGATACGCAGTATTTT. Its protein product is CASSLYSGSSTDTQYF.

V is TRBV11-2 and J is TRBJ1-6; unclear D gene. This CDR3 spans 17 amino acids. Germline CDR1 reads SGHAT; CDR2 reads FQNNGV. V dropped 5 bases and J dropped 0 bases, with 14 bases sitting between them. The CDR3 is CASSGGGGSSYNSPLHF. The CDR3 DNA reads TGTGCCAGCAGCGGAGGCGGCGGCAGCTCCTATAATTCACCCCTCCACTTT.

In this sample, this clone turned up once. The V gene is TRBV7-9, the J gene TRBJ2-3; 13 bases agree with TRBD2. Germline values: CDR1 SEHNR, CDR2 FQNEAQ (reference sequence). This CDR3 has 16 amino acids. The trim removed 5 bases at V and 5 bases at J, leaving 7 bases unmatched. Here the CDR3 reads CASSRTSGGTGDTQYF. In DNA, the CDR3 is TGTGCCAGCAGCCGGACTAGCGGGGGTACAGGAGATACGCAGTATTTT. The variable domain in full, completed from reference TRBV7-9 and TRBJ2-3, reads DTGVSQNPRHKITKRGQNVTFRCDPISEHNRLYWYRQTLGQGPEFLTYFQNEAQLEKSRLLSDRFSAERPKGSFSTLEIQRTEQGDSAMYLCASSRTSGGTGDTQYFGPGTRLTVL.

This sequence joins TRBV2 and TRBJ2-7, with 11 positions matching TRBD2. This CDR3 is built from 17 residues. J gave up 7 bases and V 2 bases, and 13 bases lay outside the gene matches. Germline loops: CDR1 SNHLY, CDR2 FYNNEI. The CDR3 DNA is TGTGCCAGCAGTGAATTAGGGCTAGCGGGGGGACGACGGGAGCAGTACTTC. It codes for CASSELGLAGGRREQYF.

The table lists this clone with a few counts. The chain's CDR3 is CASSYAGQGHYGYTF. In nucleotides, the CDR3 is TGTGCCAGCAGTTACGCCGGACAGGGACACTATGGCTACACCTTC. This rearrangement joins TRBV6-2 or TRBV6-3 to TRBJ1-2, with TRBD1 matching 8 bases. J was trimmed by 3 bases and V by 2 bases; bases with no gene match: 5. The germline V gene encodes CDR1 MNHEY and CDR2 SVGEGT. This CDR3 comprises 15 residues.

The CDR3 coding sequence is TGTGCTAGTGTTACTGACAGTTTTGAAAAACTGTTTTTT. Translation: CASVTDSFEKLFF. The V and J genes are TRBV12-5 and TRBJ1-4; D might be TRBD1 (5 bases). Trimming stripped 7 bases from V and 7 bases from J, with 13 bases between. Germline V CDR1 and CDR2: LGHNT, FRNRAP. The CDR3 runs 13 residues.

This clone has a single count. The chain uses TRBV10-3 and TRBJ1-4; TRBD1 matches at 10 bases. Trimming removed 6 bases from V and 8 bases from J; junction bases left unmatched: 9. The CDR3 length is 15 residues. Germline-derived CDR1 and CDR2 are ENHRY and SYGVKD. Written as DNA, the CDR3 is TGTGCCATCAGCCCCTCGGACAGGGGGAACGAAAAACTGTTTTTT. Protein sequence: CAISPSDRGNEKLFF.

This clone was counted a single time. The V gene is TRBV6-1, the J gene TRBJ1-1; 9 bases are a match to TRBD1. CDR1 and CDR2 from the germline V gene are MNHNS and SASEGT. The CDR3 contains 16 residues. The J segment lost 4 bases and the V segment lost 0 bases, leaving 6 bases of the junction unmatched. The CDR3: CASSEAGTGGPTEAFF. The CDR3 bases are TGTGCCAGCAGTGAAGCGGGCACAGGGGGCCCCACTGAAGCTTTCTTT.

The chain recombines TRBV29-1 with TRBJ1-1; no definite D call. CDR3 length: 13 amino acids. Trimming left V 3 bases short and J 3 bases short, with 11 bases between. Germline loops: CDR1 SQVTM, CDR2 ANQGSEA. CDR3 amino acids: CSVDPMRDTEAFF. The CDR3 DNA reads as TGCAGCGTTGACCCGATGCGGGACACTGAAGCTTTCTTT.

The sample holds one count of this clone. The chain employs TRBV19 and TRBJ2-1; 10 bases are shared with TRBD2. J gave up 9 bases and V 7 bases, and 12 bases lay outside the gene matches. The CDR3 loop spans 15 amino acids. Germline-derived CDR1 and CDR2 are LNHDA and SQIVND (reference sequence). In nucleotides, the CDR3 is TGTGCCAGTATTACCGGGACTAGCGAAGGTAGTGAGCAGTTCTTC. This sequence encodes CASITGTSEGSEQFF. The variable domain in full, with the rest retrieved from reference TRBV19 and TRBJ2-1, is DGGITQSPKYLFRKEGQNVTLSCEQNLNHDAMYWYRQDPGQGLRLIYYSQIVNDFQKGDIAEGYSVSREKKESFPLTVTSAQKNPTAFYLCASITGTSEGSEQFFGPGTRLTVL.

The chain couples TRBV6-5 to TRBJ1-6; 8 nucleotides match TRBD1. Germline loops: CDR1 MNHEY, CDR2 SVGAGI. With V trimmed by 6 bases and J by 6 bases, 7 bases remained unmatched. This CDR3 has 15 amino acids. The CDR3 DNA sequence: TGTGCCAGCAGCTCTTCAGGGGGCCGTAATTCACCCCTCCACTTT. This gives the protein CASSSSGGRNSPLHF.

This sequence joins TRBV7-2 and TRBJ1-5; 9 nucleotides match TRBD1. The junction had 4 bases not matched to a gene; V was cut back by 4 bases and J by 6 bases. Germline V gives CDR1 SGHTA, CDR2 FQGNSA. The CDR3 loop spans 14 amino acids. The CDR3 DNA follows: TGTGCCAGCAGCTCGGACAGGGGAGGTCAGCCCCAGCATTTT. As protein: CASSSDRGGQPQHF.